Each of the 20 T cell receptor beta chains below was sequenced from the same sample in a study of T cell responses to AZD1222 COVID-19 vaccine. This table comes from immunoSEQ multiplex PCR, and its TCRdb copy is limited to in-frame clones, with some not included. The sample records 95,000 to 150,000 clones, approximately 86% being singletons. This specimen was peripheral blood, taken on day 0 of AZD1222 vaccination. The receptors shown here come from an adult in good health.

The chain uses TRBV27 and TRBJ2-7; 12 nucleotides match TRBD2. The CDR3 has 16 amino acids. Germline V CDR1 and CDR2: MNHEY, SMNVEV (reference sequence). Germline trimming cut 7 bases from V and 2 bases from J; bases unmatched to any gene: 9. DNA for the CDR3: TGTGCCAGCACGAGCCTCCGACTAGCGGGGGCCTACGAGCAGTACTTC. Protein sequence: CASTSLRLAGAYEQYF.

This clone appeared a single time. The chain couples TRBV20-1 to TRBJ2-2; tentatively, D is TRBD1 (6 bases). V shed 3 bases and J shed 8 bases, with 22 bases lying between them. Germline CDR1 and CDR2: DFQATT and SNEGSKA (reference sequence). The CDR3 runs 16 residues. The CDR3 loop is CSASSAGTNTLGELFF. The CDR3 bases are TGCAGTGCTAGTTCGGCCGGGACAAACACGCTAGGGGAGCTGTTTTTT.

The chain carries TRBV3-1 (or the pseudogene TRBV3-2) and TRBJ2-7; D may be TRBD1 (6 bases). The CDR3 contains 15 residues. Germline V gene sequence: CDR1 LGHDT, CDR2 YNNKEL (reference sequence). The V gene lost 4 bases and the J gene lost 0 bases, with 13 bases spanning the gap. Here the CDR3 reads CASSPWDTSSYEQYF. The CDR3 nucleotides are TGTGCCAGCAGCCCATGGGACACAAGCTCCTACGAGCAGTACTTC.

The rearrangement uses TRBV5-6 and TRBJ1-6; D gene unclear. CDR3 length equals 15 residues. Germline V gene lookup returns CDR1 SGHDT and CDR2 YYEEEE. The V and J ends lost 6 bases and 7 bases respectively, with 17 bases between them. The CDR3 sequence: CASIRRADKNSPLHF. The DNA of the CDR3 is TGTGCCAGCATTCGGCGGGCTGACAAAAATTCACCCCTCCACTTT.

This sequence joins TRBV28 and TRBJ2-1; D gene uncertain. Germline V lookup: CDR1 MDHEN, CDR2 SYDVKM. The CDR3 spans 13 residues. The V gene lost 2 bases and the J gene lost 12 bases, with 14 bases spanning the gap. This chain's CDR3 is CASSLNGRLRQFF. The DNA of the CDR3 is TGTGCCAGCAGTTTAAATGGCCGCCTGCGGCAGTTCTTC. Complete variable domain (other parts from reference TRBV28 and TRBJ2-1): DVKVTQSSRYLVKRTGEKVFLECVQDMDHENMFWYRQDPGLGLRLIYFSYDVKMKEKGDIPEGYSVSREKKERFSLILESASTNQTSMYLCASSLNGRLRQFFGPGTRLTVL.

The rearrangement links TRBV19 to TRBJ1-5, with D possibly being TRBD1 (6 bases). Trimming stripped 5 bases from V and 1 base from J, with 9 bases between. The CDR3 sequence is 14 residues long. The germline V gene encodes CDR1 LNHDA and CDR2 SQIVND (reference sequence). CDR3: CASSQGGSNQPQHF. CDR3 in DNA: TGTGCCAGTAGTCAAGGGGGGAGCAATCAGCCCCAGCATTTT. Combining the CDR3 with reference TRBV19 and TRBJ1-5 gives the whole variable domain DGGITQSPKYLFRKEGQNVTLSCEQNLNHDAMYWYRQDPGQGLRLIYYSQIVNDFQKGDIAEGYSVSREKKESFPLTVTSAQKNPTAFYLCASSQGGSNQPQHFGDGTRLSIL.

This clone was detected only once. The chain employs TRBV5-4 and TRBJ2-1; D not resolved. V lost 4 bases and J lost 5, with 16 bases in between. CDR3 length equals 15 residues. Germline CDR1 reads SGHNT; CDR2 reads YYREEE (reference sequence). The CDR3 sequence: CASSQELVINNEQFF. The CDR3 DNA reads as TGTGCCAGCAGCCAGGAGTTGGTGATAAACAATGAGCAGTTCTTC.

This chain links TRBV3-1 (or the pseudogene TRBV3-2) with TRBJ2-1; 8 bases agree with TRBD1. Germline CDR1 LGHDT, CDR2 YNNKEL (reference sequence). Trimming removed 1 base from V and 4 bases from J; junction bases left unmatched: 15. The CDR3 consists of 19 residues. The CDR3 DNA is TGTGCCAGCAGCCAAGGGGTTAGGGGGACAGGAGGCAGGTACAATGAGCAGTTCTTC. It yields the protein CASSQGVRGTGGRYNEQFF.

The V call is TRBV5-6, the J call TRBJ1-2; unclear D gene. V was pared by 1 base and J by 4 bases, with 11 bases between. CDR1 and CDR2 from the germline V gene are SGHDT and YYEEEE. The CDR3 is 14 amino acids. As DNA, the CDR3 is TGTGCCAGCAGCTTGAACAGCAGGTCCTATGGCTACACCTTC. Protein: CASSLNSRSYGYTF.

The CDR3, as DNA: TGTGCCAGCAGCTTAGATGGATCAGGGGGCTCAACCTACGAGCAGTACTTC. This codes for CASSLDGSGGSTYEQYF. The chain combines TRBV11-3 with TRBJ2-7, with 8 bases fitting TRBD1. Germline-derived CDR1 and CDR2 are SGHNT and YENEEA. Unmatched junction bases numbered 9, after V lost 0 bases and J lost 2 bases. CDR3 length equals 17 residues.

The CDR3 coding sequence is TGTGCCAGCAGTGAGGACCGGGGGTCTAGGACCCAGTACTTC. Encoded protein: CASSEDRGSRTQYF. The chain joins TRBV2 to TRBJ2-5, with a tentative D call TRBD2 (6 bases). The CDR3 spans 14 residues. V lost 3 bases and J 7 bases, leaving 15 bases between the germline ends. Germline lookup yields CDR1 SNHLY and CDR2 FYNNEI.

The CDR3 region has the DNA TGTGCCAGCAGTCGCCCCCAGGGGGGCGGCTTGTCGGGAACCTACGAGCAGTACTTC. This sequence encodes CASSRPQGGGLSGTYEQYF. This rearrangement joins TRBV28 to TRBJ2-7; weak D call: TRBD1 (7 bases). The germline V gene encodes CDR1 MDHEN and CDR2 SYDVKM. V was shortened by 5 bases and J by 2 bases, with 28 bases between the two germline ends. CDR3 length: 19 amino acids.

The chain recombines TRBV6-5 with TRBJ2-5; the D gene is possibly TRBD2 (6 bases). Deletions cut 8 bases from V and 5 bases from J, with 18 bases between. The V gene's germline CDR1 is MNHEY and CDR2 SVGAGI. The CDR3 loop spans 14 amino acids. The CDR3 bases are TGTGCCAGCTCCCCCCGGAGGGCTACGGAGACCCAGTACTTC. Translation: CASSPRRATETQYF.

This rearrangement joins TRBV30 to TRBJ1-3, with 7 bases that match TRBD1. V dropped 1 base and J dropped 2; count of bases not matched to a gene: 5. In germline, CDR1 is GTSNPN, CDR2 SVGIG (reference sequence). The CDR3 contains 15 residues. The CDR3 loop is CAWSGQGIAGNTIYF. The CDR3 bases are TGTGCCTGGAGTGGACAGGGTATCGCTGGAAACACCATATATTTT.

J is TRBJ1-2 and V is TRBV7-9; D unclear. The germline CDR1 and CDR2 sequences are SEHNR and FQNEAQ (reference sequence). The CDR3 extends over 15 amino acids. With 1 base removed from V and 8 bases from J, the gap between germline ends came to 17 bases. The DNA for the CDR3 is TGTGCCAGCAGCTTAGAGGTCAGCAACTGGAGGGGCTACACCTTC. Translating gives CASSLEVSNWRGYTF.

The CDR3 here is CASSEDRTNEKLFF. The CDR3 DNA reads as TGTGCCAGCAGCGAGGACAGAACTAATGAAAAACTGTTTTTT. The chain is built from TRBV12-1 and TRBJ1-4; the table calls TRBD1, which could not be checked here. TRBV12-1 is tagged as a pseudogene. The CDR3 runs to 14 residues.

Only one count was recorded for this clone. The chain has TRBV7-9 and TRBJ2-1; 13 nucleotides match TRBD2. Germline-derived CDR1 and CDR2 are SEHNR and FQNEAQ (reference sequence). V dropped 5 bases and J dropped 8; count of bases not matched to a gene: 9. This CDR3 spans 16 amino acids. The CDR3 is CASSPPGLAGRDEQFF. Here the CDR3 DNA reads TGTGCCAGCAGCCCGCCGGGACTAGCGGGAAGAGATGAGCAGTTCTTC.

The chain combines TRBV28 with TRBJ1-2; D unresolved. Germline CDR1 reads MDHEN; CDR2 reads SYDVKM. The CDR3 is 13 residues long. Trimming took 2 bases from V and 2 from J, leaving 6 bases between them. CDR3 DNA sequence: TGTGCCAGCAGTTTACAGCTCAACTATGGCTACACCTTC. Its translation is CASSLQLNYGYTF.

The chain recombines TRBV5-1 with TRBJ2-7, with 9 bases identical to TRBD2. The J segment lost 2 bases and the V segment lost 2 bases, leaving 5 bases of the junction unmatched. CDR3 length: 15 residues. CDR1 is SGHRS, CDR2 YFSETQ, per germline. The CDR3 protein is CASSLGASGTYEQYF. The CDR3 DNA follows: TGCGCCAGCAGCTTAGGGGCTAGCGGGACCTACGAGCAGTACTTC.

The genes are TRBV29-1 and TRBJ2-5; D is tentatively TRBD1 or TRBD2 (5 bases each). The CDR3 contains 13 residues. Germline-derived CDR1 and CDR2 are SQVTM and ANQGSEA. V gave up 7 bases and J gave up 7 bases, with 19 bases separating them. CDR3 nucleotide sequence: TGCAGCGGGGGGAATACTGTCCTAGGGACCCAGTACTTC. It translates to CSGGNTVLGTQYF.